Below, 28 T cell receptor beta chains from the same sample are listed, as sequenced in a study of cytomegalovirus exposure and HLA in healthy donors. The PCR ran on 60 Vbeta and 13 Jbeta primers. Using immunoSEQ multiplex PCR, the repertoire was profiled, and TCRdb retains in-frame clones only, with some absent. The sample contains some 160,000 clones, about 72% of which appear only once. Sequencing used PBMCs. The receptors were sampled from a middle-aged man in good health and CMV-seropositive.

V gene TRBV4-3 combines with J gene TRBJ2-7, with a weak D call TRBD2 (5 bases). Trimming shortened V by 0 bases and J by 3 bases, and 12 bases separated the two germline ends. This CDR3 has 15 amino acids. The V gene's germline CDR1 is LGHNA and CDR2 YSLEER. CDR3 sequence (DNA): TGCGCCAGCAGCCAAGAGTTGGAGGAAAACTACGAGCAGTACTTC. It translates to CASSQELEENYEQYF.

The V call is TRBV5-5, the J call TRBJ1-2; 9 bases match TRBD1. This CDR3 region has 16 residues. Germline CDR1 is SGHKS and CDR2 is YYEKEE (reference sequence). Losses at the gene ends were 0 bases for V and 1 base for J; bases not matched to a gene: 4. CDR3: CASSLEGTGYNYGYTF. The CDR3 nucleotides are TGTGCCAGCAGCTTGGAAGGGACAGGGTATAACTATGGCTACACCTTC.

The V call is TRBV14, the J call TRBJ1-4; weak D call: TRBD1 (5 bases). Trimming pared 1 base from V and 4 bases from J, leaving 19 bases between. This CDR3 region has 18 residues. Germline assignment: CDR1 SGHDN and CDR2 FVKESK. The DNA of the CDR3 is TGTGCCAGCAGCCAAGGTCGGCAGAGGCTGGGGGGTAATGAAAAACTGTTTTTT. Its translation is CASSQGRQRLGGNEKLFF.

This clone was seen once. The CDR3 DNA reads as TGCGCCAGCAGCCAAGTCGTAGCGGGGGGGGACCAAGAGACCCAGTACTTC. Translating gives CASSQVVAGGDQETQYF. The rearrangement uses TRBV4-1 and TRBJ2-5; 11 positions match TRBD2. V lost 1 base, J lost 0 bases, and 4 bases stayed unmatched. The germline V gene encodes CDR1 MGHRA and CDR2 YSYEKL. The CDR3 totals 17 residues.

The rearrangement links TRBV11-2 to TRBJ2-5; 10 nucleotides agree with TRBD2. Germline CDR1 and CDR2: SGHAT and FQNNGV. V lost 2 bases and J lost 5; bases outside the gene matches: 14. The CDR3 runs to 18 residues. The chain's CDR3 is CASSLKLAGLSGWETQYF. CDR3 in DNA: TGTGCCAGCAGCTTAAAACTAGCGGGGTTGAGCGGCTGGGAGACCCAGTACTTC.

DNA of the CDR3: TGCAGCGTTGAATTTCGGGCCCGACAGGGGGCTAGGACCGGGGAGCTGTTTTTT. Amino acid sequence: CSVEFRARQGARTGELFF. The chain is built from TRBV29-1 and TRBJ2-2, with 10 bases that match TRBD1. The germline V gene has CDR1 SQVTM and CDR2 ANQGSEA. This CDR3 is 18 amino acids long. Germline trimming cut 2 bases from V and 5 bases from J; bases unmatched to any gene: 14.

The rearrangement links TRBV19 to TRBJ2-4, with D tentatively TRBD1 (5 bases). Trimming removed 3 bases from V and 0 bases from J, with 18 bases in between. CDR1 LNHDA and CDR2 SQIVND come from the germline V gene (reference sequence). This CDR3 region has 18 residues. CDR3 bases: TGTGCCAGTAGTATCCTCCCGGGTGGGCAGGGAGCCAAAAACATTCAGTACTTC. Encoded protein: CASSILPGGQGAKNIQYF.

This sequence joins TRBV6-1 and TRBJ1-1; TRBD1 aligns across 8 bases. The CDR3 runs to 15 residues. Germline V gene sequence: CDR1 MNHNS, CDR2 SASEGT. Losses at the gene ends were 0 bases for V and 11 bases for J; bases not matched to a gene: 11. The CDR3 loop reads CASSEAEAGGARAFF. Written as DNA, the CDR3 is TGTGCCAGCAGTGAAGCGGAGGCAGGGGGCGCTAGGGCTTTCTTT.

This chain joins TRBV5-1 and TRBJ2-6; D remains ambiguous. Germline V lookup: CDR1 SGHRS, CDR2 YFSETQ. The CDR3 covers 16 residues. The ends were cut back, 3 bases at V and 0 bases at J, with 10 bases in the middle. DNA for the CDR3: TGCGCCAGCAGCTCCGCTACGAACTCTGGGGCCAACGTCCTGACTTTC. This sequence encodes CASSSATNSGANVLTF. Drawing the rest from reference TRBV5-1 and TRBJ2-6, the complete variable domain is KAGVTQTPRYLIKTRGQQVTLSCSPISGHRSVSWYQQTPGQGLQFLFEYFSETQRNKGNFPGRFSGRQFSNSRSEMNVSTLELGDSALYLCASSSATNSGANVLTFGAGSRLTVL.

This chain uses TRBV18 with TRBJ1-2; D perhaps matches TRBD1 (5 bases). Germline CDR1 reads KGHSH; CDR2 reads LQKENI. V shed 4 bases and J shed 5 bases, with 11 bases lying between them. The CDR3 runs 13 residues. CDR3 residues: CASSLDSQYGYTF. The CDR3 DNA is TGTGCCAGCTCACTCGACAGTCAGTATGGCTACACCTTC.

V is TRBV11-2 and J is TRBJ1-1; 7 bases are a match to TRBD1. This CDR3 region has 15 residues. Unmatched junction bases numbered 8, after V lost 6 bases and J lost 1 base. Germline V lookup: CDR1 SGHAT, CDR2 FQNNGV. The chain's CDR3 is CASSSPTGRNTEAFF. CDR3 DNA: TGTGCCAGCAGTTCTCCGACAGGGCGGAACACTGAAGCTTTCTTT.

The chain links TRBV5-6 to TRBJ2-3, with D possibly being TRBD1 (5 bases). Germline V CDR1 and CDR2: SGHDT, YYEEEE. The CDR3 is 14 amino acids. Trimming cost V 7 bases and J 0 bases, with 12 bases left between them. CDR3 sequence: CASFLPGSTDTQYF. DNA of the CDR3: TGTGCCAGCTTCCTCCCAGGGAGCACAGATACGCAGTATTTT. The full variable domain, rest sourced from reference TRBV5-6 and TRBJ2-3, is DAGVTQSPTHLIKTRGQQVTLRCSPKSGHDTVSWYQQALGQGPQFIFQYYEEEERQRGNFPDRFSGHQFPNYSSELNVNALLLGDSALYLCASFLPGSTDTQYFGPGTRLTVL.

The chain has TRBV19 and TRBJ1-2; 7 bases fit TRBD1. Germline-derived CDR1 and CDR2 are LNHDA and SQIVND (reference sequence). The J segment lost 7 bases and the V segment lost 6 bases, leaving 8 bases of the junction unmatched. This CDR3 has 13 residues. CDR3 nucleotide sequence: TGTGCCAGTAGCGCCAGCCAGGGGGGTGGCTACACCTTC. Its translation: CASSASQGGGYTF. Full variable domain (remainder filled in from reference TRBV19 and TRBJ1-2): DGGITQSPKYLFRKEGQNVTLSCEQNLNHDAMYWYRQDPGQGLRLIYYSQIVNDFQKGDIAEGYSVSREKKESFPLTVTSAQKNPTAFYLCASSASQGGGYTFGSGTRLTVV.

The chain recombines TRBV10-3 with TRBJ2-7; 9 nucleotides align to TRBD1. The junction had 7 bases not matched to a gene; V was cut back by 9 bases and J by 1 base. Germline loops: CDR1 ENHRY, CDR2 SYGVKD. The CDR3 is made up of 14 amino acids. This CDR3 reads CAISPGQGSYEQYF. In DNA form, the CDR3 reads TGTGCCATAAGCCCGGGACAGGGTTCCTACGAGCAGTACTTC.

The chain combines TRBV9 with TRBJ1-2; D is ambiguous. The germline V gene has CDR1 SGDLS and CDR2 YYNGEE. The CDR3 extends over 13 amino acids. The V end lost 0 bases, the J end lost 2 bases, and 5 bases lay between the germline ends. CDR3 in DNA: TGTGCCAGCAGCGTAGGGGCAAACTATGGCTACACCTTC. This gives the protein CASSVGANYGYTF.

The chain has TRBV7-7 and TRBJ2-2, with D possibly matching TRBD2 (6 bases). V was shortened by 5 bases and J by 4 bases, with 14 bases between the two germline ends. This CDR3 contains 15 residues. Germline values: CDR1 SSHAT, CDR2 FNYEAQ (reference sequence). The CDR3 DNA reads as TGTGCCAGCAGCCCGGGAGCCATGGTCACCGGGGAGCTGTTTTTT. Its translation: CASSPGAMVTGELFF.

The CDR3 is CASSYEYSYNEQFF. Here the CDR3 DNA reads TGTGCCAGCAGTTACGAGTACTCCTACAATGAGCAGTTCTTC. This sequence joins TRBV6-5 and TRBJ2-1, with unresolved D. V lost 2 bases and J lost 0, with 5 bases in between. Germline assignment: CDR1 MNHEY and CDR2 SVGAGI. The CDR3 extends over 14 amino acids.

This chain joins TRBV7-2 and TRBJ1-2; D gene ambiguous. Looked up from germline, CDR1 is SGHTA and CDR2 is FQGNSA. CDR3 length equals 14 residues. Trimming removed 1 base from V and 2 bases from J, with 8 bases in between. CDR3 in DNA: TGTGCCAGCAGCTTAGTTGAGGGAAACTATGGCTACACCTTC. Protein product: CASSLVEGNYGYTF. Filled out from reference TRBV7-2 and TRBJ1-2, the complete variable domain reads GAGVSQSPSNKVTEKGKDVELRCDPISGHTALYWYRQSLGQGLEFLIYFQGNSAPDKSGLPSDRFSAERTGGSVSTLTIQRTQQEDSAVYLCASSLVEGNYGYTFGSGTRLTVV.

The chain links TRBV19 to TRBJ2-7, with a tentative D call TRBD1 (6 bases). CDR1 is LNHDA and CDR2 is SQIVND in the germline V gene (reference sequence). The V and J ends lost 4 bases and 2 bases respectively, with 12 bases between them. The CDR3 spans 14 residues. In DNA, the CDR3 is TGTGCCAGTAGTAGAGGACAGCGAACCTACGAGCAGTACTTC. As protein: CASSRGQRTYEQYF.

The chain carries TRBV11-2 and TRBJ1-1; 8 nucleotides line up with TRBD1. The length of the CDR3 is 15 residues. Germline V gene sequence: CDR1 SGHAT, CDR2 FQNNGV. Trimming at V came to 5 bases and at J to 5 bases, leaving 10 bases not matched to a gene. The CDR3 sequence is CASSRPGQVLTEAFF. The DNA of the CDR3 is TGTGCCAGCAGCCGTCCGGGACAGGTATTGACTGAAGCTTTCTTT.

The chain joins TRBV27 to TRBJ1-1, with no clear D. Germline loops: CDR1 MNHEY, CDR2 SMNVEV (reference sequence). The length of the CDR3 is 13 residues. Between the trimmed V and J ends, which lost 3 bases and 3 bases, there was a span of 8 bases. This CDR3 reads CASSLRADTEAFF. The CDR3 nucleotides are TGTGCCAGCAGTTTGAGGGCCGACACTGAAGCTTTCTTT.

The chain is built from TRBV7-5 and TRBJ2-3; the table's D call, TRBD1, has no DNA check behind it. TRBV7-5 is described as a pseudogene. The length of the CDR3 is 15 residues. Written as DNA, the CDR3 is TGTGCCAGAAGCTCTGACAGGTCTGGTAGGTATACGCAGTATTTT. Protein sequence: CARSSDRSGRYTQYF.

A single count supports this clone. This chain uses TRBV27 with TRBJ2-7; 8 nucleotides align to TRBD2. V lost 4 bases and J lost 7; bases outside the gene matches: 6. The CDR3 has 13 residues. Germline loops: CDR1 MNHEY, CDR2 SMNVEV (reference sequence). Written as DNA, the CDR3 is TGTGCCAGCAGTTCGACCGGGACTAGAGAGCAGTACTTC. The encoded protein is CASSSTGTREQYF.

V is TRBV7-9 and J is TRBJ1-1; perhaps TRBD1 as D (5 bases). Germline CDR1 SEHNR, CDR2 FQNEAQ (reference sequence). The V and J ends lost 5 bases and 1 base respectively, with 11 bases between them. The CDR3 is made up of 14 amino acids. CDR3 coding DNA: TGTGCCAGCAGCCTCACGGGGGGGAACACTGAAGCTTTCTTT. This encodes CASSLTGGNTEAFF.

The chain carries TRBV28 and TRBJ1-1, with 7 bases identical to TRBD1. The trim removed 7 bases at V and 0 bases at J, leaving 8 bases unmatched. The CDR3 covers 15 residues. From germline, CDR1 is MDHEN and CDR2 SYDVKM. CDR3: CASTNTGTVNTEAFF. The CDR3 DNA sequence: TGTGCCAGCACAAATACCGGGACAGTGAACACTGAAGCTTTCTTT. Full variable domain (remainder filled in from reference TRBV28 and TRBJ1-1): DVKVTQSSRYLVKRTGEKVFLECVQDMDHENMFWYRQDPGLGLRLIYFSYDVKMKEKGDIPEGYSVSREKKERFSLILESASTNQTSMYLCASTNTGTVNTEAFFGQGTRLTVV.

This sequence joins TRBV30 and TRBJ2-7; 11 bases are shared with TRBD1. V dropped 3 bases and J dropped 4; count of bases not matched to a gene: 8. CDR3 length equals 15 residues. Germline V gene sequence: CDR1 GTSNPN, CDR2 SVGIG (reference sequence). CDR3 sequence (DNA): TGTGCCTGGAGGGTATCCGGGACAGGGGGGTACGAGCAGTACTTC. Amino acid sequence: CAWRVSGTGGYEQYF. The full variable domain, with the rest looked up from reference TRBV30 and TRBJ2-7, is SQTIHQWPATLVQPVGSPLSLECTVEGTSNPNLYWYRQAAGRGLQLLFYSVGIGQISSEVPQNLSASRPQDRQFILSSKKLLLSDSGFYLCAWRVSGTGGYEQYFGPGTRLTVT.

V gene TRBV7-9 combines with J gene TRBJ1-5, with 7 bases fitting TRBD1. Per germline, CDR1 SEHNR and CDR2 FQNEAQ (reference sequence). The CDR3 totals 15 residues. V was clipped by 5 bases and J by 1 base; unmatched bases: 5. The CDR3, as DNA: TGTGCCAGCAGCCGGACAGGACTAAGCAATCAGCCCCAGCATTTT. Protein product: CASSRTGLSNQPQHF.

This clone was seen more than once but under ten times. The chain links TRBV5-6 to TRBJ2-7, with D maybe TRBD1 (5 bases). Germline V gives CDR1 SGHDT, CDR2 YYEEEE. V was pared by 0 bases and J by 2 bases, with 12 bases between. The CDR3 loop spans 15 amino acids. CDR3 nucleotide sequence: TGTGCCAGCAGCTTGGACGACTGGGGCCCCTACGAGCAGTACTTC. It specifies CASSLDDWGPYEQYF.